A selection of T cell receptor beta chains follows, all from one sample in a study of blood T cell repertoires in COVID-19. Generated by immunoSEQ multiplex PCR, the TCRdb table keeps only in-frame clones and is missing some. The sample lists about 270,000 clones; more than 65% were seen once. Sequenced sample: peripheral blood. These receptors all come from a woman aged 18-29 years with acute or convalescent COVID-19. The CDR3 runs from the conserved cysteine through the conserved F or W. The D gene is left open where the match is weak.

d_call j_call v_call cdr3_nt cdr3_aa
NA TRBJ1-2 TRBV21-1 TGTGCCAGCCGCGAAACAGGGATAGACCTGAACTATGGCTACACCTTC CASRETGIDLNYGYTF
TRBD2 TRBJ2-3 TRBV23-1 TGCGCCAGCAGTCAATCGGGGCGGGGGTTAGATACGCAGTATTTT CASSQSGRGLDTQYF
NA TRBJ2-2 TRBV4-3 TGCGCCAGCAGCCAACAAAACGGGGCCGGGGAGCTGTTTTTT CASSQQNGAGELFF
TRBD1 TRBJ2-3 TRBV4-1 TGCGCCAGCAGCGCACAGGGGGCGGGCACAGATACGCAGTATTTT CASSAQGAGTDTQYF
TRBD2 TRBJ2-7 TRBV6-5 TGTGCCAGCACCAAGACTAGCGGAACATACGAGCAGTACTTC CASTKTSGTYEQYF
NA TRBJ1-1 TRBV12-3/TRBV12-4 TGTGCCAGCAGCATACAGGTAAACACTGAAGCTTTCTTT CASSIQVNTEAFF
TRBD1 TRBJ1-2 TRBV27 TGTGCCAGCAGGGATCGGACAGGGGCGGGCTATGGCTACACCTTC CASRDRTGAGYGYTF
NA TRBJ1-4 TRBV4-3 TGCGCCAGCAGCCTTACGTACAATAATGAAAAACTGTTTTTT CASSLTYNNEKLFF
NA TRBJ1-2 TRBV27 TGTGCCAGCAGTTTGGTCCAGGGGTCAACTTATCGTGGCTACACCTTC CASSLVQGSTYRGYTF
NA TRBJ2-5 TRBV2 TGTGCCAGCAGTGGGGAGATCAGGGAGACCCAGTACTTC CASSGEIRETQYF
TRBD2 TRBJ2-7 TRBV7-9 TGTGCCAGCAGCTTAGGACTAGCGGGAGACTCCTACGAGCAGTACTTC CASSLGLAGDSYEQYF
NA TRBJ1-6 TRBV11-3 TGTGCCAGCAGCTTCGGTGATTCACCCCTCCACTTT CASSFGDSPLHF
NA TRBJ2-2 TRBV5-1 TGCGCCAGCAACCGGGGGAAGGGTTCCATCGGGGAGCTGTTTTTT CASNRGKGSIGELFF
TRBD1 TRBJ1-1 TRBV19 TGTGCCAGTAGTACCCGACAGGGAGGACCGAACACTGAAGCTTTCTTT CASSTRQGGPNTEAFF
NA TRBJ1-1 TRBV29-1 TGCAGCGTGGTAAGACAGGAGAACACTGAAGCTTTCTTT CSVVRQENTEAFF
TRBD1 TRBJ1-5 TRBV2 TGTGCCAGCGAACCTACAGGGGGGAGTCAGCCCCAGCATTTT CASEPTGGSQPQHF
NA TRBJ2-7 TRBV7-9 TGTGCCAGCAGCTTAGATCAGGGCATATACGAGCAGTACTTC CASSLDQGIYEQYF
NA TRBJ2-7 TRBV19 TGTGCCACCATAGATCGGAGCTCCTACGAGCAGTACTTC CATIDRSSYEQYF
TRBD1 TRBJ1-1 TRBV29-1 TGCAGCTATAAAGGACAGGAGAACACTGAAGCTTTCTTT CSYKGQENTEAFF
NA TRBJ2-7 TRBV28 TGTGCCAGCAGCCGTCGGGATTCCTACGAGCAGTACTTC CASSRRDSYEQYF
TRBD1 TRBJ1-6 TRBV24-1 TGTGCCACCAGTGGGGACAGGGAAAATTCACCCCTCCACTTT CATSGDRENSPLHF
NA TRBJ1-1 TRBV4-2 TGTGCCAGCAGCCAAGGAGAGGGTCCGGACACTGAAGCTTTCTTT CASSQGEGPDTEAFF
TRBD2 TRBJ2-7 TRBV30 TGTGCCTGGAGTGTACTAGCGGGAACTCCCTACGAGCAGTACTTC CAWSVLAGTPYEQYF
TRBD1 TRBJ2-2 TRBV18 TGTGCCAGCTCACCTCCGGGACAGGGGAACACCGGGGAGCTGTTTTTT CASSPPGQGNTGELFF
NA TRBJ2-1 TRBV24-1 TGTGCCACCAGTGATTCCCGGGGGGCGGGATGGGCTTCGCAGTTCTTC CATSDSRGAGWASQFF
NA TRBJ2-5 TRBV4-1 TGCGCCAGCAGCCAAGCGGGGAGCGGGGAGACCCAGTACTTC CASSQAGSGETQYF
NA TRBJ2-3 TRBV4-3 TGCGCCAGCAGCCAAGATCCCGACTATTACTCCACAGATACGCAGTATTTT CASSQDPDYYSTDTQYF